What follows are 22 T cell receptor beta chains derived from one specimen sequenced in a study of blood T cells in healthy people across ages. A second PCR of 7 to 11 cycles used a sample-barcoded 5' primer and a J-beta primer mix. Using its own MiXCR run on the 5' RACE reads, TCRdb lists one record per CDR3 protein. The sample shows 850,000 to 950,000 distinct CDR3 sequences, under 30% of them seen only once. Sequenced material: blood. These receptors were taken from a woman aged 80 or over in good health.

The chain is built from TRBV20-1 and TRBJ2-2, with 7 bases fitting TRBD1. Germline CDR1 and CDR2: DFQATT and SNEGSKA (reference sequence). This CDR3 has 15 amino acids. V was clipped by 1 base and J by 1 base; unmatched bases: 3. CDR3 amino acids: CSARGGQVNTGELFF. As DNA, the CDR3 is TGCAGTGCTAGAGGAGGACAGGTGAACACCGGGGAGCTGTTTTTT.

The chain combines TRBV12-3 or TRBV12-4 with TRBJ1-3, with 9 bases lining up with TRBD1. The V segment lost 5 bases and the J segment 2 bases; nucleotides outside the gene matches: 7. The CDR3 totals 16 residues. The chain's CDR3 is CASSSRDRVAGNTIYF. DNA of the CDR3: TGTGCCAGCAGTAGCAGGGACAGGGTCGCTGGAAACACCATATATTTT.

The chain combines TRBV11-2 with TRBJ2-2; D gene ambiguous. V was pared by 5 bases and J by 3 bases, with 7 bases between. This CDR3 comprises 13 residues. The V gene's germline CDR1 is SGHAT and CDR2 FQNNGV. The CDR3 nucleotides read TGTGCCAGCAGCCGTTCTGACACCGGGGAGCTGTTTTTT. The encoded protein is CASSRSDTGELFF. The full variable domain, its missing parts supplied by reference TRBV11-2 and TRBJ2-2, is EAGVAQSPRYKIIEKRQSVAFWCNPISGHATLYWYQQILGQGPKLLIQFQNNGVVDDSQLPKDRFSAERLKGVDSTLKIQPAKLEDSAVYLCASSRSDTGELFFGEGSRLTVL.

This clonotype showed up many times. CDR3 DNA sequence: TGTGCCAGCAGCGACTACAAGGGGGAAGAGACCCAGTACTTC. Its translation: CASSDYKGEETQYF. The gene calls are TRBV28 and TRBJ2-5, with D possibly matching TRBD1 (6 bases). This CDR3 contains 14 residues. Trimming took off 6 bases at V and 3 bases at J, with 14 bases between the two ends. In germline, CDR1 is MDHEN, CDR2 SYDVKM.

V and J are TRBV30 and TRBJ2-6; D not certain. The V end lost 0 bases, the J end lost 2 bases, and 5 bases lay between the germline ends. CDR3 length: 14 residues. Germline V gives CDR1 GTSNPN, CDR2 SVGIG (reference sequence). In DNA form, the CDR3 reads TGTGCCTGGAGTGTAAAGACTGGGGCCAACGTCCTGACTTTC. It codes for CAWSVKTGANVLTF.

The CDR3 region has the DNA TGTGCCAGTAGACAGGGTGATGTTTTCTACGAGCAGTACTTC. Protein product: CASRQGDVFYEQYF. The rearrangement links TRBV2 to TRBJ2-4, with 7 bases identical to TRBD1. The J call may be in error: the DNA end matches TRBJ2-7 better. The CDR3 contains 14 residues. Germline CDR1 SNHLY, CDR2 FYNNEI.

In this sample, this clonotype turned up many times. The chain has TRBV5-1 and TRBJ1-5, with D tentatively TRBD1 (6 bases). V lost 2 bases, J lost 3 bases, and 15 bases lay in between. The CDR3 loop spans 16 amino acids. Germline CDR1 and CDR2: SGHRS and YFSETQ. In DNA form, the CDR3 reads TGCGCCAGCAGCTTAGGGGCAGGGGAACCCAATCAGCCCCAGCATTTT. This gives the protein CASSLGAGEPNQPQHF.

This clonotype was detected only once. V and J are TRBV29-1 and TRBJ2-1; 14 bases are a match to TRBD2. The CDR3 has 17 residues. Germline trimming cut 3 bases from V and 2 bases from J; bases unmatched to any gene: 6. CDR1 and CDR2 (germline): SQVTM, ANQGSEA. The DNA of the CDR3 is TGCAGCGTTGACGGACTAGCGGGGGGATATCCCTACAATGAGCAGTTCTTC. It translates to CSVDGLAGGYPYNEQFF.

This clonotype occurred many times. The V call is TRBV15, the J call TRBJ2-1, with TRBD1 matching over 8 bases. Germline V gene sequence: CDR1 LNHNV, CDR2 YYDKDF (reference sequence). Germline trimming cut 1 base from V and 8 bases from J; bases unmatched to any gene: 7. The CDR3 covers 15 residues. For the CDR3, the DNA is TGTGCCACCAGCAGAGGACAGGGGCCGAGCGATGAGCAGTTCTTC. Translating gives CATSRGQGPSDEQFF. Drawing the rest from reference TRBV15 and TRBJ2-1, the complete variable domain is DAMVIQNPRYQVTQFGKPVTLSCSQTLNHNVMYWYQQKSSQAPKLLFHYYDKDFNNEADTPDNFQSRRPNTSFCFLDIRSPGLGDTAMYLCATSRGQGPSDEQFFGPGTRLTVL.

A few counts support this clonotype. V is TRBV6-6 and J is TRBJ1-6; D possibly corresponds to TRBD1 (5 bases). Germline CDR1 MNHNY, CDR2 SVGAGI (reference sequence). V was trimmed by 5 bases and J by 5 bases, leaving 16 bases between them. This CDR3 is built from 16 residues. The CDR3 is CASSTSRMGDNSPLHF. The CDR3 nucleotides read TGTGCCAGCAGTACTTCAAGGATGGGGGATAATTCACCCCTCCACTTT.

This chain joins TRBV18 and TRBJ2-1, with TRBD2 identical over 9 bases. The DNA end is more similar to TRBJ2-7, so the J call may be wrong. The CDR3 is 18 amino acids. Looked up from germline, CDR1 is KGHSH and CDR2 is LQKENI. CDR3 DNA: TGTGCCAGCTCACCACACAGGGCGGGGGGGAGCTCCTACAATGAGCAGTACTTC. It is translated as CASSPHRAGGSSYNEQYF.

This clonotype occurred many times. J is TRBJ2-1 and V is TRBV14; no reliable D call. This CDR3 region has 15 residues. Germline assignment: CDR1 SGHDN and CDR2 FVKESK. Trimming left V 4 bases short and J 0 bases short, with 10 bases between. CDR3 in amino acids: CASSRVLYSYNEQFF. The CDR3 nucleotides read TGTGCCAGCAGCCGCGTACTATACTCCTACAATGAGCAGTTCTTC.

Details on this clonotype: Lacking the conserved final phenylalanine or tryptophan, this CDR3 likely reflects a read error. This chain connects TRBV2 to TRBJ2-7; 8 bases match TRBD2. The CDR3 runs to 16 residues. Germline CDR1 is SNHLY and CDR2 is FYNNEI. The DNA for the CDR3 is TGTGCCGGCAGTGAAAGTAGTAGCGGGGTGACCTACGAGCAGTACTTA. This translates into CAGSESSSGVTYEQYL.

This clonotype occurred many times. The J gene is TRBJ1-2, the V gene TRBV20-1; a possible D gene is TRBD1 (5 bases). Looked up from germline, CDR1 is DFQATT and CDR2 is SNEGSKA (reference sequence). The CDR3 covers 15 residues. V was clipped by 5 bases and J by 0 bases, with 16 bases between them. The CDR3 coding sequence is TGCAGTGCTCCCCCCGGACAAGGCCCTAACTATGGCTACACCTTC. This gives the protein CSAPPGQGPNYGYTF.

A remark on this clonotype: A clone one base away is much larger, so this may be a read error. V is TRBV9 and J is TRBJ2-5, with D unresolved. In germline, CDR1 is SGDLS, CDR2 YYNGEE. V was clipped by 0 bases and J by 11 bases, with 20 bases between them. This CDR3 has 15 residues. CDR3: CASSVEDGRHNEQYF. The CDR3, as DNA: TGTGCCAGCAGCGTAGAGGATGGGCGGCACAATGAGCAGTACTTC.

In its sample, this clonotype was seen many times. This rearrangement joins TRBV25-1 to TRBJ2-7; D assignment may be TRBD1 or TRBD2 (5 bases each). Germline values: CDR1 MGHDK, CDR2 SYGVNS. V was trimmed by 8 bases and J by 4 bases, leaving 18 bases between them. CDR3 size: 14 residues. CDR3 region: CASSRGLGDYEQYF. CDR3 DNA: TGTGCCAGCTCTCGGGGCCTTGGGGATTACGAGCAGTACTTC.

The J gene is TRBJ2-1, the V gene TRBV6-4; D might be TRBD2 (5 bases). The germline V and J ends were trimmed by 0 bases and 7 bases, with 13 bases remaining between them. This CDR3 comprises 15 residues. Looked up from germline, CDR1 is MRHNA and CDR2 is SNTAGT. CDR3 nucleotides: TGTGCCAGCAGTGACTCAGCCAGCGGTGTAAATGAGCAGTTCTTC. Its protein product is CASSDSASGVNEQFF.

The chain recombines TRBV29-1 with TRBJ2-7, with 7 bases aligning to TRBD2. J was trimmed by 7 bases and V by 6 bases; bases with no gene match: 9. The CDR3 length is 12 residues. Germline loops: CDR1 SQVTM, CDR2 ANQGSEA. CDR3 sequence reads: CSVAGAQPEQYF. The CDR3 coding sequence is TGCAGCGTGGCGGGAGCCCAACCTGAGCAGTACTTC.

About this clonotype itself: A much more abundant neighbour one base away suggests this may be a read error. The genes are TRBV12-3 or TRBV12-4 and TRBJ2-5; 8 bases line up with TRBD2. This CDR3 contains 13 residues. With V trimmed by 6 bases and J by 6 bases, 6 bases remained unmatched. The CDR3 DNA sequence: TGTGCCAGCAGACGGGGGGGCCGAAAGACCCAGTACTTC. It codes for CASRRGGRKTQYF.

V gene TRBV27 combines with J gene TRBJ2-2; D is unclear. V dropped 3 bases and J dropped 4 bases, with 9 bases sitting between them. The CDR3 is made up of 14 amino acids. CDR1 and CDR2 (germline): MNHEY, SMNVEV (reference sequence). CDR3 bases: TGTGCCAGCAGTTTGGCCAGACTCACCGGGGAGCTGTTTTTT. It translates to CASSLARLTGELFF.

J is TRBJ1-4 and V is TRBV5-4; perhaps TRBD1 as D (5 bases). Germline loops: CDR1 SGHNT, CDR2 YYREEE (reference sequence). Trimming removed 4 bases at V and 6 bases at J, with 13 bases between. The CDR3 has 14 residues. In nucleotides, the CDR3 is TGTGCCAGCAGCCGGGGCGGAGGGGATGAAAAACTGTTTTTT. This gives the protein CASSRGGGDEKLFF.

This clonotype was detected many times. The rearrangement links TRBV24-1 to TRBJ2-5, with D maybe TRBD1 (6 bases). Germline V gene sequence: CDR1 KGHDR, CDR2 SFDVKD. Trimming left V 2 bases short and J 3 bases short, with 9 bases between. This CDR3 is built from 14 residues. The CDR3 region is CATSDSYREETQYF. The CDR3 DNA reads TGTGCCACCAGTGATTCCTACAGGGAAGAGACCCAGTACTTC.